This is a list of T cell receptor beta chains from one sample in a study of cytomegalovirus exposure and HLA in healthy donors. Libraries were prepared by immunoSEQ multiplex PCR; TCRdb keeps only in-frame clonotypes and omits some of them. This table has tens of thousands of clones, approximately 67% appearing once. The sequenced sample was PBMCs. The source of these receptors is a man aged 35 to 55 in good health and CMV-seropositive. The CDR3 runs from the conserved cysteine through the conserved F or W. The order of the fields is clone size, V gene, D gene, J gene, CDR3 protein, CDR3 DNA. D genes are given only for firm matches. A clone size is listed for some rows: how often the clone was seen (once, few, many), or a class if it is expanded.

.	TRBV5-1	.	TRBJ2-3	CASSLGALGASDTQYF	TGCGCCAGCAGCTTGGGGGCCTTGGGGGCCTCAGATACGCAGTATTTT
few	TRBV14	.	TRBJ2-1	CASKPGWYDEQFF	TGTGCCAGCAAGCCAGGGTGGTACGATGAGCAGTTCTTC
once	TRBV5-6	.	TRBJ2-2	CASSPGGRAGELFF	TGTGCCAGCAGCCCGGGGGGCAGGGCCGGGGAGCTGTTTTTT
.	TRBV6-1	TRBD1	TRBJ1-2	CASRRSGTGNYGYTF	TGTGCCAGCAGAAGGAGCGGGACAGGGAACTATGGCTACACCTTC
.	TRBV10-3	TRBD1	TRBJ2-6	CAISPGRTGGAGANVLTF	TGTGCCATCAGTCCAGGGAGGACAGGGGGCGCTGGGGCCAACGTCCTGACTTTC
few	TRBV11-2	.	TRBJ1-1	CASSFMSGTEAFF	TGTGCCAGCAGCTTTATGTCCGGCACTGAAGCTTTCTTT
few	TRBV5-5	.	TRBJ1-1	CASSLATGVGVEAFF	TGTGCCAGCAGCTTGGCGACGGGGGTGGGGGTTGAAGCTTTCTTT
.	TRBV5-1	.	TRBJ1-6	CASSSAGATSPLHF	TGCGCCAGCAGCTCGGCGGGGGCAACTTCACCCCTCCACTTT
.	TRBV11-1	TRBD2	TRBJ2-7	CASSLARTSYEQYF	TGTGCCAGCAGCTTAGCTCGGACTAGTTACGAGCAGTACTTC
.	TRBV18	TRBD1	TRBJ1-5	CASSGQINQPQHF	TGTGCCAGCTCGGGACAGATCAATCAGCCCCAGCATTTT
.	TRBV30	TRBD1	TRBJ1-5	CAWAGQNNQPQHF	TGTGCCTGGGCGGGACAGAACAATCAGCCCCAGCATTTT
.	TRBV5-4	.	TRBJ1-2	CASSLDRRYGYTF	TGTGCCAGCAGCTTGGACAGGCGGTATGGCTACACCTTC
few	TRBV2	TRBD2	TRBJ2-3	CASRGGGLAGRDTQYF	TGTGCCAGCAGGGGAGGGGGACTAGCGGGGAGGGATACGCAGTATTTT
.	TRBV5-6	TRBD1	TRBJ2-3	CASSLRQGSADTQYF	TGTGCCAGCAGCTTGAGACAGGGTTCAGCAGATACGCAGTATTTT
.	TRBV28	.	TRBJ1-2	CASSLQWSYGYTF	TGTGCCAGCTCCCTACAATGGAGCTATGGCTACACCTTC
.	TRBV5-6	.	TRBJ2-2	CASSYPGLSGSGELFF	TGTGCCAGCAGCTACCCGGGACTCTCTGGGAGCGGGGAGCTGTTTTTT
.	TRBV11-2	.	TRBJ2-1	CASSLPGSSYNEQFF	TGTGCCAGCAGCCTCCCGGGGAGCTCCTACAATGAGCAGTTCTTC
.	TRBV5-1	TRBD1	TRBJ1-1	CASTRQGALNTEAFF	TGCGCCAGCACCCGACAGGGGGCCCTGAACACTGAAGCTTTCTTT
.	TRBV9	TRBD1	TRBJ1-2	CASSARQGGYTF	TGTGCCAGCAGCGCCCGACAGGGTGGCTACACCTTC
few	TRBV5-6	.	TRBJ1-1	CASSRQDTEAFF	TGTGCCAGCAGTCGACAGGACACTGAAGCTTTCTTT
few	TRBV6-1	TRBD1	TRBJ1-5	CASRGTGGNQPQHF	TGTGCCAGCAGGGGGACAGGGGGCAATCAGCCCCAGCATTTT
.	TRBV6-1	.	TRBJ2-3	CASILGGPGDTQYF	TGTGCCAGCATCCTAGGGGGTCCTGGAGATACGCAGTATTTT
.	TRBV18	TRBD2	TRBJ2-3	CASSPPSGGPADTQYF	TGTGCCAGCTCACCACCCTCGGGGGGGCCTGCAGATACGCAGTATTTT
.	TRBV28	TRBD1	TRBJ2-5	CASSGQGPRETQYF	TGTGCCAGCAGTGGACAGGGGCCGCGGGAGACCCAGTACTTC
few	TRBV5-1	.	TRBJ2-3	CASSLPTPSTDTQYF	TGCGCCAGCAGCTTGCCGACACCTAGCACAGATACGCAGTATTTT
.	TRBV4-1	TRBD1	TRBJ1-2	CASSQDGDRLYGYTF	TGCGCCAGCAGCCAAGATGGGGACAGGCTCTATGGCTACACCTTC
.	TRBV6-5	TRBD1	TRBJ2-5	CASSIGQGQETQYF	TGTGCCAGCAGCATAGGACAGGGGCAAGAGACCCAGTACTTC
.	TRBV5-1	.	TRBJ2-3	CASSSWSSTADTQYF	TGCGCCAGCAGCTCGTGGTCGTCTACAGCAGATACGCAGTATTTT
.	TRBV2	.	TRBJ1-2	CASSGQGYYGYIF	TGTGCCAGCAGTGGGCAGGGCTATTATGGCTACATCTTC
.	TRBV6-5	.	TRBJ2-7	CASSRDIPYEQYF	TGTGCCAGCAGCCGGGACATTCCCTACGAGCAGTACTTC
.	TRBV5-4	TRBD1	TRBJ2-1	CASSLGQGSYNEQFF	TGTGCCAGCAGCTTGGGACAGGGTTCCTACAATGAGCAGTTCTTC
.	TRBV28	TRBD2	TRBJ2-3	CASSLPGLAPDTQYF	TGTGCCAGCAGTCTACCGGGACTAGCCCCAGATACGCAGTATTTT
.	TRBV6-5	.	TRBJ1-2	CASSYSVQGTDGYTF	TGTGCCAGCAGTTACTCCGTCCAGGGGACGGATGGCTACACCTTC
many	TRBV4-1	.	TRBJ2-1	CASSHTGGSYNEQFF	TGCGCCAGCAGCCACACGGGTGGCTCCTACAATGAGCAGTTCTTC
.	TRBV30	.	TRBJ1-1	CAYASWGLTEAFF	TGTGCCTACGCAAGTTGGGGGCTCACTGAAGCTTTCTTT
once	TRBV6-5	TRBD2	TRBJ2-3	CASSYSSGSGADTQYF	TGTGCCAGCAGTTACTCTAGCGGGAGTGGCGCAGATACGCAGTATTTT
.	TRBV7-8	.	TRBJ2-1	CASSLRTASYNEQFF	TGTGCCAGCAGCTTGAGGACAGCCTCCTACAATGAGCAGTTCTTC
.	TRBV5-4	TRBD1	TRBJ2-7	CASSLASDRGQYF	TGTGCCAGCAGCTTGGCCTCGGACAGGGGGCAGTACTTC
.	TRBV5-1	.	TRBJ1-1	CASSLWTADTEAFF	TGCGCCAGCAGCTTGTGGACAGCGGATACTGAAGCTTTCTTT
.	TRBV5-1	.	TRBJ2-1	CASSPDGLSGRYNEQFF	TGCGCCAGCAGCCCAGACGGGTTAAGTGGAAGATACAATGAGCAGTTCTTC
.	TRBV28	TRBD1	TRBJ1-2	CATGTGGAYYYGYTF	TGTGCCACCGGGACAGGGGGCGCATATTACTATGGCTACACCTTC
.	TRBV4-2	TRBD1	TRBJ1-2	CASSRSGQENYGYTF	TGTGCCAGCAGCAGATCGGGACAGGAGAACTATGGCTACACCTTC
.	TRBV2	TRBD1	TRBJ1-5	CASLPGQDQPQHF	TGTGCCAGTCTTCCGGGACAGGATCAGCCCCAGCATTTT
.	TRBV10-3	TRBD1	TRBJ1-5	CAISESLRQGSQPQHF	TGTGCCATCAGTGAGTCCCTCAGACAGGGGAGTCAGCCCCAGCATTTT
once	TRBV2	.	TRBJ1-5	CASSSGGPQHF	TGTGCCAGCAGTTCGGGAGGGCCCCAGCATTTT
.	TRBV7-2	.	TRBJ1-4	CASSRGVGEVLFF	TGTGCCAGCAGCCGAGGCGTGGGAGAAGTACTGTTTTTT
.	TRBV20-1	.	TRBJ2-1	CSAPYYPEQFF	TGCAGTGCTCCTTACTACCCTGAGCAGTTCTTC